Each of the 21 T cell receptor beta chains below was sequenced from the same sample in a study of tumor and adjacent non-tumor tissue in lung cancer. The library came from three nested PCR rounds adapted from ARM-PCR protocols. MiXCR was run by TCRdb on the multiplex PCR reads, yielding one entry per CDR3 protein. The sample includes 100,000 to 150,000 distinct CDR3 sequences, 66% of them seen just once. The template was RNA from unsorted bulk tissue. Material: lung tumor tissue. These receptors came from a man aged 30-40 years with non-small cell lung cancer.

V gene TRBV4-3 combines with J gene TRBJ2-3; D is tentatively TRBD1 or TRBD2 (5 bases each). Germline V CDR1 and CDR2: LGHNA, YSLEER. The CDR3 runs 19 residues. V lost 0 bases and J lost 1, with 20 bases in between. CDR3 sequence reads: CASSQESEGKSMGTDTQYF. The CDR3 DNA sequence: TGCGCCAGCAGCCAAGAATCTGAGGGGAAATCTATGGGCACAGATACGCAGTATTTT.

Concerning this clonotype: A read error may be the cause here, since a much bigger clone is one base away. The chain employs TRBV6-2 or TRBV6-3 and TRBJ2-4, with TRBD2 identical over 8 bases. The germline V gene encodes CDR1 MNHEY and CDR2 SVGEGT. J lost 3 bases, V lost 6 bases, and 4 bases had no gene match. The CDR3 length is 14 residues. CDR3 amino acids: CASRRGGRKNIQYF. CDR3 sequence (DNA): TGTGCCAGCAGGCGCGGGGGGCGCAAAAACATTCAGTACTTC.

Regarding this clonotype: A much larger clone lies one base from this, so it may be a read error. This chain links TRBV12-3 or TRBV12-4 with TRBJ2-1; 8 bases align to TRBD2. The CDR3 is made up of 17 amino acids. The CDR3 sequence: CASSPRAAGDSYNERFF. In nucleotides, the CDR3 is TGTGCCAGCAGTCCCCGCGCAGCGGGGGACTCCTACAATGAGCGGTTCTTC.

Of note for this clonotype: The junction departs from the called germline gene at one end, perhaps through a read error. The rearrangement links TRBV11-2 to TRBJ1-5; D not resolved. Germline CDR1 and CDR2: SGHAT and FQNNGV. This CDR3 contains 15 residues. The CDR3 DNA reads TGTGCCAGCAGTTCTCATAGGGAACCCAATCAGCCCCAGCATTTC. This encodes CASSSHREPNQPQHF.

A remark on this clonotype: Sequence at one end of the junction differs from germline and may be a read error. The chain carries TRBV5-6 and TRBJ2-7, with D hard to call. CDR1 and CDR2 (germline): SGHDT, YYEEEE. The CDR3 runs to 15 residues. CDR3 sequence reads: CAGSDDWAPSYEHYF. CDR3 bases: TGTGCCGGCAGCGACGACTGGGCGCCTTCCTACGAGCACTACTTC.

The chain recombines TRBV24-1 with TRBJ2-5; tentatively, D is TRBD1 or TRBD2 (7 bases each). Germline V lookup: CDR1 KGHDR, CDR2 SFDVKD. With 5 bases removed from V and 3 bases from J, the gap between germline ends came to 12 bases. The CDR3 is 14 residues long. The CDR3 DNA reads TGTGCCACCAGTGGGCAGGGGGGGGAAGAGACCCAGTACTTC. Its translation: CATSGQGGEETQYF.

This clonotype has just one count. The conserved closing phenylalanine or tryptophan is absent in this CDR3, likely reflecting a read error. The V call is TRBV11-2, the J call TRBJ2-5; TRBD1 matches at 7 bases. Germline CDR1 and CDR2: SGHAT and FQNNGV. CDR3 length: 13 amino acids. The CDR3: CVSSLDREESQYL. The CDR3 nucleotides read TGTGTCAGCAGCTTAGACAGGGAAGAGTCCCAGTACTTA.

A note on this clonotype: Since the CDR3 does not end with the conserved phenylalanine or tryptophan, this likely comes from a read error. The CDR3 sequence: CVSSLRRLTDTQYL. For the CDR3, the DNA is TGTGTCAGCAGCTTAAGACGGCTCACAGATACGCAGTATCTT. The chain links TRBV11-2 to TRBJ2-3; D gene unclear. Germline lookup yields CDR1 SGHAT and CDR2 FQNNGV. The CDR3 spans 14 residues.

To note about this clonotype: The conserved phenylalanine or tryptophan is not found at the CDR3 terminus, so this likely reflects a read error. The J gene is TRBJ2-7, the V gene TRBV29-1; D is unresolved. This CDR3 has 13 residues. The germline CDR1 and CDR2 sequences are SQVTM and ANQGSEA. Between the trimmed V and J ends, which lost 1 base and 7 bases, there was a span of 14 bases. This chain's CDR3 is CSVEGTVGREQYL. For the CDR3, the DNA is TGCAGCGTTGAAGGCACCGTAGGAAGAGAGCAGTACCTC.

Regarding this clonotype: A much bigger clone sits one base away, suggesting this may be a read error. This chain links TRBV20-1 with TRBJ2-5; 8 bases fit TRBD2. J gave up 5 bases and V 3 bases, and 8 bases lay outside the gene matches. Germline V gives CDR1 DFQATT, CDR2 SNEGSKA (reference sequence). The CDR3 has 14 residues. CDR3 sequence: CSASWRGVGETQYF. The CDR3 region has the DNA TGCAGTGCTAGCTGGCGGGGGGTCGGGGAGACCCAGTACTTC.

This clonotype was seen many times. The V and J genes are TRBV6-2 or TRBV6-3 and TRBJ2-7; 9 bases are shared with TRBD1. The germline V gene encodes CDR1 MNHEY and CDR2 SVGEGT. The CDR3 totals 13 residues. The V segment lost 5 bases and the J segment 3 bases; nucleotides outside the gene matches: 2. The CDR3 sequence is CASSRDRVYEQYF. DNA of the CDR3: TGTGCCAGCAGTCGGGACAGGGTCTACGAGCAGTACTTC.

About this clonotype itself: A single base separates this from a much larger clone, so it may be a read error. The V call is TRBV6-1, the J call TRBJ2-3, with 9 positions matching TRBD2. V lost 2 bases to trimming and J lost 1 base; unmatched junction nucleotides: 4. Germline loops: CDR1 MNHNS, CDR2 SASEGT. CDR3 length equals 16 residues. CDR3 region: CASSESAGGGTDTQYF. Written as DNA, the CDR3 is TGTGCCAGCAGTGAAAGTGCGGGAGGGGGCACAGATACGCAGTATTTT.

This clonotype appeared a single time. A clone one base away is much larger, so this may be a read error. The chain has TRBV12-3 or TRBV12-4 and TRBJ1-2, with D unclear. CDR3 size: 15 residues. V was shortened by 2 bases and J by 5 bases, with 15 bases between the two germline ends. In nucleotides, the CDR3 is TGTGCCAGCAGTTTAAATTTTGCAGTAGGTTATGGCTACACCTTC. Translation: CASSLNFAVGYGYTF.

Regarding this clonotype: A read error may be the cause here, since a much bigger clone is one base away. The chain employs TRBV6-2 or TRBV6-3 and TRBJ2-1; no firm D call. This CDR3 is 14 amino acids long. Germline CDR1 reads MNHEY; CDR2 reads SVGEGT. The CDR3 DNA sequence: TGTGCCAGCAGTTACCTAGAGGAGTATAATGGGCAGTTCTTC. Amino acids: CASSYLEEYNGQFF.

As concerns this clonotype: A junction end diverges from the germline sequence, so it may reflect a read error. This rearrangement joins TRBV24-1 to TRBJ2-5, with D possibly being TRBD1 (8 bases). CDR1 KGHDR and CDR2 SFDVKD come from the germline V gene. The CDR3 totals 14 residues. CDR3 DNA sequence: TGTGCCACCGGTGGACAGGGAGGGCAAGAGACCCTGTACTTC. It encodes CATGGQGGQETLYF.

On this clonotype itself: The junction departs from the called germline gene at one end, perhaps through a read error. CDR3 nucleotides: TGTGTCAGCAGCTTACGCCGTCGACAGATCTACAATGGGCAGTTCTTC. Amino acids: CVSSLRRRQIYNGQFF. The chain uses TRBV11-3 and TRBJ2-1, with D possibly being TRBD1 (5 bases). The CDR3 spans 16 residues. Germline lookup yields CDR1 SGHNT and CDR2 YENEEA.

A remark on this clonotype: The junction departs from germline at one end; a sequencing error may be responsible. J is TRBJ1-2 and V is TRBV4-3, with a possible D match to TRBD1 (6 bases). This CDR3 contains 16 residues. Germline V lookup: CDR1 LGHNA, CDR2 YSLEER. The CDR3 spells CANSQDQYRANYGYTF. DNA of the CDR3: TGCGCCAACAGCCAAGATCAATACAGGGCTAACTATGGCTACACATTC.

The chain combines TRBV20-1 with TRBJ2-7, with 9 bases identical to TRBD2. CDR3 length: 16 amino acids. Per the germline V gene, CDR1 is DFQATT and CDR2 is SNEGSKA (reference sequence). The junction had 17 bases not matched to a gene; V was cut back by 5 bases and J by 6 bases. CDR3 in DNA: TGCAGTGCTCCATACGGACAGAGCGGGGGGCAGGGCGAGCAGTACTTC. This encodes CSAPYGQSGGQGEQYF.

The gene calls are TRBV11-2 and TRBJ1-1; a weak D match, TRBD1 (5 bases). Germline CDR1 is SGHAT and CDR2 is FQNNGV. The CDR3 loop spans 14 amino acids. Trimming took 7 bases from V and 5 from J, leaving 17 bases between them. The CDR3 nucleotides are TGTGCCAGCAACTTGATTGGGGACGGAACTGAAGCTTTCTTT. This encodes CASNLIGDGTEAFF.

This clonotype was observed at least ten times. This chain joins TRBV4-1 and TRBJ2-5; TRBD2 agrees at 15 bases. The germline CDR1 and CDR2 sequences are MGHRA and YSYEKL. V dropped 4 bases and J dropped 8; count of bases not matched to a gene: 5. The CDR3 covers 15 residues. The CDR3 sequence: CASSRTSGRADTQYF. CDR3 DNA: TGCGCCAGCAGCCGGACTAGCGGGAGGGCCGACACCCAGTACTTC.

This clonotype was seen many times. The V call is TRBV29-1, the J call TRBJ2-7; 8 positions match TRBD1. With V trimmed by 4 bases and J by 1 base, 6 bases remained unmatched. The CDR3 totals 14 residues. Looked up from germline, CDR1 is SQVTM and CDR2 is ANQGSEA. The CDR3: CSVVPNRGSYEQYF. The CDR3 coding sequence is TGCAGCGTTGTTCCCAACAGGGGGTCCTACGAGCAGTACTTC.